The subject of this entry is one TCR beta chain. The germline V gene has CDR1 WNHNN and CDR2 SYGVQD (reference sequence). Trimming left V 2 bases short and J 1 base short, with 5 bases between. This CDR3 has 13 amino acids. The data originate from a study of OX40 agonist ivuxolimab in advanced cancers. In the study overall: Patients received intravenous ivuxolimab every 2 weeks at 0.01 to 10 mg/kg.

Autoimmune disease history or systemic immunosuppression meant exclusion. The sampling schedule covered blood at baseline, cycle 4 day 1, and cycle 7 day 1. Repertoires were generated with immunoSEQ multiplex PCR, while TCRdb's copy carries only in-frame clones and drops some. This sample has tens of thousands of clones, with about 90% found just once. This clonotype was sampled from an adult with an advanced solid tumor such as melanoma, head and neck, liver or kidney cancer. The rearrangement uses TRBV10-1 and TRBJ2-5; D call uncertain. The material was CD4+ or CD8+ T cells sorted from blood, obtained in a trial of the OX40 agonist ivuxolimab. The CDR3 nucleotides read TGCGCCAGCAGTGAGCATGGCCAAGAGACCCAGTACTTC. The encoded protein is CASSEHGQETQYF.